The 5 T cell receptor beta chains below were found in one sample sequenced in a study of cytomegalovirus exposure and HLA in healthy donors. The primer mix had 60 Vbeta and 13 Jbeta primers. Profiled with immunoSEQ multiplex PCR; TCRdb holds only in-frame clones, not every one. The repertoire includes about 180,000 clones, 70% to 85% of them detected once, and 1.4% sits in the top ten. Sequencing was carried out using PBMCs. Every receptor here comes from a young man in good health and CMV-seronegative.

This sequence joins TRBV5-4 and TRBJ2-5; 10 bases agree with TRBD2. From germline, CDR1 is SGHNT and CDR2 YYREEE (reference sequence). V lost 0 bases to trimming and J lost 5 bases; unmatched junction nucleotides: 7. The CDR3 consists of 16 residues. The DNA of the CDR3 is TGTGCCAGCAGCTTGGCACCTAGCGGGAGTGGTGAGACCCAGTACTTC. Translating gives CASSLAPSGSGETQYF.

This chain links TRBV5-1 with TRBJ2-2, with D possibly TRBD2 on 5 matching bases. The CDR3 is made up of 14 amino acids. Germline CDR1 and CDR2: SGHRS and YFSETQ. V was clipped by 5 bases and J by 4 bases, with 12 bases between them. CDR3 sequence reads: CASRDWKTTGELFF. Here the CDR3 DNA reads TGCGCCAGCAGGGACTGGAAAACCACCGGGGAGCTGTTTTTT.

V is TRBV2 and J is TRBJ2-7; possible D gene TRBD2, 6 bases. Germline assignment: CDR1 SNHLY and CDR2 FYNNEI. Trimming took off 7 bases at V and 1 base at J, with 11 bases between the two ends. The CDR3 extends over 13 amino acids. As DNA, the CDR3 is TGTGCCAGCAACCGGGACTTGTCCTACGAGCAGTACTTC. This translates into CASNRDLSYEQYF.

The J gene is TRBJ2-5, the V gene TRBV5-1; 7 bases are a match to TRBD2. J lost 2 bases, V lost 0 bases, and 4 bases had no gene match. Germline CDR1 SGHRS, CDR2 YFSETQ. CDR3 size: 15 residues. CDR3 nucleotides: TGCGCCAGCAGCTTGGTCGGGGGAGGGCAAGAGACCCAGTACTTC. Protein product: CASSLVGGGQETQYF.

In DNA, the CDR3 is TGCGCCAGCAGCTTGACTTCCTACGAGCAGTACTTC. Translated: CASSLTSYEQYF. This chain uses TRBV5-1 with TRBJ2-7; D is unclear. CDR3 length equals 12 residues. Trimming removed 1 base from V and 1 base from J, with 3 bases in between. Looked up from germline, CDR1 is SGHRS and CDR2 is YFSETQ.